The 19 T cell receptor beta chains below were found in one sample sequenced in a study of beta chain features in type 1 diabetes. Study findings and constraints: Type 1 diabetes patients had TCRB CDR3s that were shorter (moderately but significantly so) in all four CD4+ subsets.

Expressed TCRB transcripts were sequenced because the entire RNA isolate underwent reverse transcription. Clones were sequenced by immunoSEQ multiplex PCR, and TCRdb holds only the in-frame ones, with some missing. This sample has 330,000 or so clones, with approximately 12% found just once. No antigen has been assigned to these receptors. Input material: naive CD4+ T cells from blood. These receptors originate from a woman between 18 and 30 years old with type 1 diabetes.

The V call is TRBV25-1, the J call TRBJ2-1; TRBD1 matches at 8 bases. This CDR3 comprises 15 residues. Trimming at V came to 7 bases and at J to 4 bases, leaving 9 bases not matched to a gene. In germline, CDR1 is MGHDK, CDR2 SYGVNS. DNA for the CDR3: TGTGCCAGCACCCTCGGACAGGGACCTTACAATGAGCAGTTCTTC. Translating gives CASTLGQGPYNEQFF. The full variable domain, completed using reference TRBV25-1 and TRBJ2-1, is EADIYQTPRYLVIGTGKKITLECSQTMGHDKMYWYQQDPGMELHLIHYSYGVNSTEKGDLSSESTVSRIRTEHFPLTLESARPSHTSQYLCASTLGQGPYNEQFFGPGTRLTVL.

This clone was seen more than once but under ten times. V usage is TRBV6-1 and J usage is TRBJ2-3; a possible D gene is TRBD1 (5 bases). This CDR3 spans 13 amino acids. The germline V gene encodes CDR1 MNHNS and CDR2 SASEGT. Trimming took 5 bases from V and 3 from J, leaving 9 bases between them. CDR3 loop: CASSQGSTDTQYF. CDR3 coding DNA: TGTGCCAGCAGTCAGGGTAGTACAGATACGCAGTATTTT.

In nucleotides, the CDR3 is TGTGCCTGGGCCTATGGGGGGAATCAGCCCCAGCATTTT. It translates to CAWAYGGNQPQHF. This chain joins TRBV30 and TRBJ1-5; D possibly corresponds to TRBD1 (5 bases). V dropped 5 bases and J dropped 4 bases, with 12 bases sitting between them. There are 13 residues in the CDR3. Germline values: CDR1 GTSNPN, CDR2 SVGIG (reference sequence).

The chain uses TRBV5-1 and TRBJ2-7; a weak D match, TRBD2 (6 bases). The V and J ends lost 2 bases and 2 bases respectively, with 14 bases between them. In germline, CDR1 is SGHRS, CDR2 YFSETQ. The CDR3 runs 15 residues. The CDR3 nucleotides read TGCGCCAGCAGCTTTTCGGGGGTAGGGCCCTACGAGCAGTACTTC. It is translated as CASSFSGVGPYEQYF.

CDR3 coding DNA: TGTGCCACACTGCATCGGCAGGGGAACACTGAAGCTTTCTTT. Its translation is CATLHRQGNTEAFF. This chain connects TRBV2 to TRBJ1-1; D may be TRBD1 (5 bases). Trimming took off 10 bases at V and 1 base at J, with 16 bases between the two ends. Germline values: CDR1 SNHLY, CDR2 FYNNEI. This CDR3 is 14 amino acids long.

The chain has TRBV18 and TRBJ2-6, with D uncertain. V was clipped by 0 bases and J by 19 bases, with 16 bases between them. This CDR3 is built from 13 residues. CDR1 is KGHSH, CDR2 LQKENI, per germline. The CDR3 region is CASSPPVTAYLTF. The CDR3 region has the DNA TGTGCCAGCTCACCACCTGTAACAGCCTACTTAACTTTC.

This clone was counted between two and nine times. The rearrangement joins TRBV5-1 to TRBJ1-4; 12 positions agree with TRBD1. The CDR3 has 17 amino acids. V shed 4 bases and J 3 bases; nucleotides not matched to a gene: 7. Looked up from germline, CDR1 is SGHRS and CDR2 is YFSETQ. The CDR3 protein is CASSPGQGAIANEKLFF. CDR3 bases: TGCGCCAGCAGCCCGGGACAGGGGGCAATCGCTAATGAAAAACTGTTTTTT.

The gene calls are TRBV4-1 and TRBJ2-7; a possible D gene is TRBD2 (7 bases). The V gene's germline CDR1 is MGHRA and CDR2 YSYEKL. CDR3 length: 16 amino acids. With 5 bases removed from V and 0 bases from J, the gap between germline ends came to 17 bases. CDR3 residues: CASSSTPGDYSYEQYF. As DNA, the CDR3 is TGCGCCAGCAGCTCAACACCAGGGGACTACTCCTACGAGCAGTACTTC.

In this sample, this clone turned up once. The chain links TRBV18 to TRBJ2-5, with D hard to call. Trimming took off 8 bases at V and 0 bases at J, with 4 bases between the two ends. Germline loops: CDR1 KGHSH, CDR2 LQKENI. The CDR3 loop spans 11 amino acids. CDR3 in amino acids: CASTNQETQYF. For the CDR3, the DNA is TGTGCCAGCACTAACCAAGAGACCCAGTACTTC.

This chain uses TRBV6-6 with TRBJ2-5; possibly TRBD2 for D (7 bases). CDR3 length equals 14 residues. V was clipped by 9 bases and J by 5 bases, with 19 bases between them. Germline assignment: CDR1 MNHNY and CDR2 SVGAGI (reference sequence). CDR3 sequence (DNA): TGTGCCAGTTCTCGAGGGGGGGCGGAGGAGACCCAGTACTTC. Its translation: CASSRGGAEETQYF.

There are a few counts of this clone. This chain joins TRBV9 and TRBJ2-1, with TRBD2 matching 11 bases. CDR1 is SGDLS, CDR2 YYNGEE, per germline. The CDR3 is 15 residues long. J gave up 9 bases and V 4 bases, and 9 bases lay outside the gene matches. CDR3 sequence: CASSPQLAGVFEQFF. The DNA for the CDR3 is TGTGCCAGCAGCCCCCAACTAGCGGGGGTTTTTGAGCAGTTCTTC.

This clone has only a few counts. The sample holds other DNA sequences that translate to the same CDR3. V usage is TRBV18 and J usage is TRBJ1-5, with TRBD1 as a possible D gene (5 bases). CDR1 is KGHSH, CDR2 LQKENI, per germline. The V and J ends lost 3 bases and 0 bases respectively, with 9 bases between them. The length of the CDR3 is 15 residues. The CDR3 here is CASSPAGNSNQPQHF. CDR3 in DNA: TGTGCCAGCTCACCGGCAGGGAATAGCAATCAGCCCCAGCATTTT.

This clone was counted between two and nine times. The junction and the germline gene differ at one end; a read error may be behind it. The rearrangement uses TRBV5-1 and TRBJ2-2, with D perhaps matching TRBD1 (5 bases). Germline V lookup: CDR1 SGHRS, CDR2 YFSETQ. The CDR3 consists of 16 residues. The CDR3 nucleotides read TGCGCCAGCAGCTTGGTGCCAGGGTCGAATACCGGGGAGCTGTTTTTT. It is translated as CASSLVPGSNTGELFF. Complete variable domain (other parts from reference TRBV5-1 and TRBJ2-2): KAGVTQTPRYLIKTRGQQVTLSCSPISGHRSVSWYQQTPGQGLQFLFEYFSETQRNKGNFPGRFSGRQFSNSRSEMNVSTLELGDSALYLCASSLVPGSNTGELFFGEGSRLTVL.

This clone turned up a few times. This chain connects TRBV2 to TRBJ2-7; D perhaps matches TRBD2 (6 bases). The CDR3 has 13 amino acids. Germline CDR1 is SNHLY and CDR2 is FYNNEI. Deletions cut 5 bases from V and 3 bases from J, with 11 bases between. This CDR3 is CASSSGTYYEQYF. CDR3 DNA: TGTGCCAGCAGTTCCGGGACTTACTACGAGCAGTACTTC.

As DNA, the CDR3 is TGTGCCAGCAGCTTCCAGGGGGCCGAGCAGTACTTC. Its protein is CASSFQGAEQYF. This chain links TRBV5-6 with TRBJ2-7, with TRBD1 identical over 8 bases. V lost 2 bases, J lost 6 bases, and 1 base stayed unmatched. Per germline, CDR1 SGHDT and CDR2 YYEEEE. The CDR3 contains 12 residues.

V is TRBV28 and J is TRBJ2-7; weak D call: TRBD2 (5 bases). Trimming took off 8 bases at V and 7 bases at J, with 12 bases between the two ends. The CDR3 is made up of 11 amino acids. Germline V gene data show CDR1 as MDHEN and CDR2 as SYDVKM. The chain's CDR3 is CASSRVAEQYF. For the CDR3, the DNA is TGTGCCAGCTCCCGGGTAGCGGAGCAGTACTTC.

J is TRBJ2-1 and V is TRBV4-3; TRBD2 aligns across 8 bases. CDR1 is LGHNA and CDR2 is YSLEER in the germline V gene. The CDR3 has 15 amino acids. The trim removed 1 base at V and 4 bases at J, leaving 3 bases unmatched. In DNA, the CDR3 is TGCGCCAGCAGCCAAGCGGGAGGGAAATACAATGAGCAGTTCTTC. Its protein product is CASSQAGGKYNEQFF.

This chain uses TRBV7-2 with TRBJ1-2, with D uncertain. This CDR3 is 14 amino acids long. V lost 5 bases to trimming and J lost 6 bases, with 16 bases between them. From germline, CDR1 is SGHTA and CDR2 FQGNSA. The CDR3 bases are TGTGCCAGCAGCGCCGCGGCCCTCGGCGATGGCTACACCTTC. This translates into CASSAAALGDGYTF.

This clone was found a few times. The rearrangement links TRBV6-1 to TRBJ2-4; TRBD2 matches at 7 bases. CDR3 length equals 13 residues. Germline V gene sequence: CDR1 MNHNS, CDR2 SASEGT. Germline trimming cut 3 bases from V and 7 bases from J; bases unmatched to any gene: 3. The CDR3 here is CASSEEGGNIQYF. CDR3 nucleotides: TGTGCCAGCAGTGAGGAGGGAGGGAACATTCAGTACTTC.